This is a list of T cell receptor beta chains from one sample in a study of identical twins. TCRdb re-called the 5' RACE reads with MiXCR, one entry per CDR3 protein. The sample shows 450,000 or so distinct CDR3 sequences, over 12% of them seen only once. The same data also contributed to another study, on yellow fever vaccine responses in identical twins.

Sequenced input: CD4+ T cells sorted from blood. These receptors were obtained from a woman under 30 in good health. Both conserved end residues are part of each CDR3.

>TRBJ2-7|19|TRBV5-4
CASSLKAPGQGWVFYEQYF
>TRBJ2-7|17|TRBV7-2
CASSLVAGGPPSYEQYF
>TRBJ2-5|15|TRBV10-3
CAISESWDNQETQYF
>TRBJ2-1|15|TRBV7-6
CASSYSGGGPGEQFF
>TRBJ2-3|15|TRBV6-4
CASSEQGTSGDTQYF
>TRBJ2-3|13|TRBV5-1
CASSGGGIDTQYF
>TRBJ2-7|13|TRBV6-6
CASSLAGSWEQYF
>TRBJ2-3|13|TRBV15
CATSRAVRDTQYF
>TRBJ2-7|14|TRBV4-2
CASSFATRRLEQYF
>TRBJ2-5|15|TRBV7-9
CASSLVQGVQETQYF
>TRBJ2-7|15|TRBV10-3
CAIRAGTSGSYEQYF
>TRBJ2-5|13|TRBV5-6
CASSLDSRETQYF
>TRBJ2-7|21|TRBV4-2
CASSQGWAWGLAGVRSHEQYF
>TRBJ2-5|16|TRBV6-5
CASSYRSGTLQETQYF
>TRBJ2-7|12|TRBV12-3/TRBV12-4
CASLGQNGEQYF
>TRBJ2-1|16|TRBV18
CASSPPGQVPLNEQFF
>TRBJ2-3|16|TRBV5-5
CASSSPPGGYTDTQYF
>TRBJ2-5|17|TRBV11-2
CASSPDPIGTGRETQYF
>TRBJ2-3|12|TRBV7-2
CASRINTDTQYF
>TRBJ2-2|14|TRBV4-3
CASTGEVWTGELFF
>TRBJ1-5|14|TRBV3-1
CASSQDLSNQPQHF
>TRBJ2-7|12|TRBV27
CASSHDRYEQYF
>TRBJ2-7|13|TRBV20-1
CSASDGTRYEQYF
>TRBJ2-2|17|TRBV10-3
CAISDPYRGGDTGELFF
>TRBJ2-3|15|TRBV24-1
CATERAGASTDTQYF
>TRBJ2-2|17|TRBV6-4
CASLPKEGIWFTGELFF
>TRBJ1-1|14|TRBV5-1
CASRDAIGGTEAFF